This T cell receptor (beta chain) was sequenced for a study of CD8 T cells in ankylosing spondylitis. This clonotype was seen repeatedly, ten times or more. The V and J ends lost 6 bases and 6 bases respectively, with 9 bases between them. Germline V gene sequence: CDR1 DFQATT, CDR2 SNEGSKA (reference sequence). The CDR3 is made up of 12 amino acids. In TCRdb, the 5' RACE reads were re-called with MiXCR into one record per CDR3 protein. The repertoire includes around 300,000 distinct CDR3 sequences, roughly 11% of them detected once, and 9.1% sits in the top ten. The sequencing sample was made of blood, either unsorted or a sorted T cell fraction (not recorded which). V usage is TRBV20-1 and J usage is TRBJ1-6; D call uncertain. The sequence was collected from a female donor with ankylosing spondylitis or in good health (not recorded which). For the CDR3, the DNA is TGCAGTGCACCGGACCGTAATTCACCCCTCCACTTT. Translated: CSAPDRNSPLHF.